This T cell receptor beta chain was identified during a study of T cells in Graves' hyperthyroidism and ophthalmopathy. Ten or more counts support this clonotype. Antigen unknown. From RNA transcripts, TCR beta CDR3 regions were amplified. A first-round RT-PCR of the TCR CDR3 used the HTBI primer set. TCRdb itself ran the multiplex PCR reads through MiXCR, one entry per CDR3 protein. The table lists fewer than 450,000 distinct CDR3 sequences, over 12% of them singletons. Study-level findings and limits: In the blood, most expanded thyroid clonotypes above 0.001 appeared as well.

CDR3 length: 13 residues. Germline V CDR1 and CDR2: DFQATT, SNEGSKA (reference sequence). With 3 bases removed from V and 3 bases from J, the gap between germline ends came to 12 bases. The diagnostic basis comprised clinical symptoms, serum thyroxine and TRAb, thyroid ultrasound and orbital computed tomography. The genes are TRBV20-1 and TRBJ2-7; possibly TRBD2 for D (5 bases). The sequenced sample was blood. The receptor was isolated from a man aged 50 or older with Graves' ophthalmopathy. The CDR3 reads CSASTSADYEQYF. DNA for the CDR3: TGCAGTGCTAGCACGTCAGCGGACTACGAGCAGTACTTC.